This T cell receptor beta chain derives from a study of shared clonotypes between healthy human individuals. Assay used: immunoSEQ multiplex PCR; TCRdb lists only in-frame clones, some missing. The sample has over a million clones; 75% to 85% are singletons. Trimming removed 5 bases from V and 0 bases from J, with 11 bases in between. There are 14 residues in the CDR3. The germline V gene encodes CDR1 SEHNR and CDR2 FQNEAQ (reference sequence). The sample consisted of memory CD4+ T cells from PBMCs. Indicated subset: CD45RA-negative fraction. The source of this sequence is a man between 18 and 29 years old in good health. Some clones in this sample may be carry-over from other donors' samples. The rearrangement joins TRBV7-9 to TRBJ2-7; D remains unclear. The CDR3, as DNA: TGTGCCAGCAGCGGATGGACGGACTCCTACGAGCAGTACTTC. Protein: CASSGWTDSYEQYF.